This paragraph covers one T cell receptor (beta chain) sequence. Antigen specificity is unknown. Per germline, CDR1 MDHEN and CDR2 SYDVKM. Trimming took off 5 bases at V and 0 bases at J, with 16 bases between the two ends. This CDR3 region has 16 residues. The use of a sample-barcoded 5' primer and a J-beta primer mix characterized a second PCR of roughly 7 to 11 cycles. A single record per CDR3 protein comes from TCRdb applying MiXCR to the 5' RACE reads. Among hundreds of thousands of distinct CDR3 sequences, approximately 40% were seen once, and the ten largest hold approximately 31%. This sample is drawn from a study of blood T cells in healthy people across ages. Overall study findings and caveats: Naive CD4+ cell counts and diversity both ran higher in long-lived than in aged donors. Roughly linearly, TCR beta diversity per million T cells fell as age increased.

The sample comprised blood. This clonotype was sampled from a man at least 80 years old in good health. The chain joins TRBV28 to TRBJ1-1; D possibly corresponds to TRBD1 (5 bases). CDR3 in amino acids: CASSPWGTAMNTEAFF. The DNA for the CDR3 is TGTGCCAGCAGTCCTTGGGGGACGGCCATGAACACTGAAGCTTTCTTT.